What follows are 6 T cell receptor beta chains derived from one specimen sequenced in a study of PD-1 blockade in classical Hodgkin lymphoma. Repertoires were generated with immunoSEQ multiplex PCR, while TCRdb's copy carries only in-frame clones and drops some. Of about 64,000 clones listed, about 90% are singletons. The time point here: cycle 4 day 1 (C4D1), after five to seven weeks of nivolumab. Each of the patients experienced relapse following autologous stem cell transplantation, and their brentuximab vedotin exposure differed. This specimen consisted of peripheral blood mononuclear cells (PBMCs), obtained before the fourth cycle of nivolumab. The receptors were gathered from a human donor with classical Hodgkin lymphoma.

V and J are TRBV30 and TRBJ2-3, with D perhaps matching TRBD1 (6 bases). Germline CDR1 and CDR2: GTSNPN and SVGIG (reference sequence). V was clipped by 8 bases and J by 2 bases, with 17 bases between them. CDR3 length: 14 amino acids. The CDR3 protein is CAGSQGTHTDTQYF. The CDR3 region has the DNA TGTGCCGGGTCTCAGGGGACCCACACAGATACGCAGTATTTT.

The chain links TRBV7-8 to TRBJ2-1, with 8 positions matching TRBD2. The germline V gene has CDR1 SGHVS and CDR2 FQNEAQ. V lost 0 bases, J lost 2 bases, and 3 bases stayed unmatched. CDR3 length: 16 amino acids. CDR3 coding DNA: TGTGCCAGCAGCTTAGCTCGAGCGGGGGCCTACAATGAGCAGTTCTTC. Its protein is CASSLARAGAYNEQFF.

This clone is labeled as medium-sized. The chain has TRBV27 and TRBJ1-3; possibly TRBD1 for D (6 bases). Germline V gene lookup returns CDR1 MNHEY and CDR2 SMNVEV (reference sequence). Deletions cut 5 bases from V and 4 bases from J, with 15 bases between. The CDR3 spans 15 residues. CDR3 in amino acids: CASSQNRDSGNTIYF. The CDR3 DNA reads as TGTGCCAGCAGTCAGAACAGGGATTCAGGAAACACCATATATTTT.

CDR3 sequence: CASSEAGSGGQPQHF. In DNA form, the CDR3 reads TGTGCCAGCAGTGAAGCAGGGTCGGGTGGTCAGCCCCAGCATTTT. The V and J genes are TRBV6-1 and TRBJ1-5, with D unclear. Germline V lookup: CDR1 MNHNS, CDR2 SASEGT. This CDR3 is built from 15 residues. V was pared by 0 bases and J by 6 bases, with 12 bases between.

This chain links TRBV27 with TRBJ2-7; 9 bases map to TRBD1. CDR1 MNHEY and CDR2 SMNVEV come from the germline V gene (reference sequence). The CDR3 is 11 amino acids. Trimming at V came to 10 bases and at J to 5 bases, leaving 3 bases not matched to a gene. CDR3 region: CATGQGNEQYF. Written as DNA, the CDR3 is TGTGCCACGGGACAGGGTAACGAGCAGTACTTC.

This chain links TRBV6-1 with TRBJ2-3; D possibly corresponds to TRBD2 (6 bases). Germline loops: CDR1 MNHNS, CDR2 SASEGT. The CDR3 sequence is 14 residues long. V dropped 3 bases and J dropped 2 bases, with 9 bases sitting between them. CDR3 DNA: TGTGCCAGCAGTGATTGGAGGGACACAGATACGCAGTATTTT. Protein sequence: CASSDWRDTDTQYF.